This T cell receptor (beta chain) was sequenced during a study of cytomegalovirus exposure and HLA in healthy donors. Trimming left V 4 bases short and J 8 bases short, with 14 bases between. The CDR3 loop spans 13 amino acids. CDR1 is GTSNPN, CDR2 SVGIG, per germline (reference sequence). The protocol was immunoSEQ multiplex PCR, while the TCRdb copy is restricted to in-frame clones and leaves out a portion. The profile shows some 270,000 clones, 80% to 90% of them singletons. This clone was picked up one time. Its antigen is as yet unknown. Study observations and caveats: In the roughly 120 validation repertoires, around 95% of cluster scores exceeded 0, per a later analysis. Confirmation was obtained in vitro that a few CMV-associated chains are specific for CMV antigens.

This chain links TRBV30 with TRBJ1-4; D possibly corresponds to TRBD1 (5 bases). This receptor was obtained from a woman aged 18 to 35 in good health and CMV-seronegative. The sequencing input was PBMCs. The CDR3 DNA sequence: TGTGCCTGGACCCGGGACTCCAGAGAAAAACTGTTTTTT. Its translation is CAWTRDSREKLFF.